This T cell receptor beta chain is from a study of T cells in Graves' hyperthyroidism and ophthalmopathy. Overall study findings and caveats: The blood repertoire included most of the expanded thyroid clonotypes above 0.001.

This clonotype was picked up many times. Antigen: not known. TCR beta CDR3 region amplification was performed from RNA transcripts. Initially, a first-round RT-PCR of the TCR CDR3 employed the HTBI primer set. TCRdb redid the calling of the multiplex PCR reads with MiXCR, one entry per CDR3 protein. The table has some 700,000 distinct CDR3 sequences, roughly 17% seen once. Every diagnosis used clinical symptoms, serum thyroxine and TRAb, thyroid ultrasound and orbital computed tomography. The CDR3 has 15 amino acids. V was cut by 2 bases and J by 4 bases, with 14 bases left in between. Germline values: CDR1 GTSNPN, CDR2 SVGIG (reference sequence).

Input material: blood. This chain connects TRBV30 to TRBJ1-4; D is uncertain. The receptor was derived from a man in his fifties with Graves' hyperthyroidism. CDR3 in DNA: TGTGCCTGGAGTACCATTGGGGTGAATAATGAAAAACTGTTTTTT. This gives the protein CAWSTIGVNNEKLFF.